This T cell receptor beta chain was captured by sequencing in a study of blood T cells in healthy people across ages (dated by TCRdb to between 2015 and 2016). Study-wide context: In model experiments, template switching captured about one uniquely barcoded TCR beta cDNA molecule for every two T cells. For two donors (one aged 18 to 29 and one aged 80 or older), the study analyzed two additional independent replicas of 1 million unique cDNA reads from the same blood draw. Four age groups were formed from the donors: young (average 16 years), middle-aged (around 41), aged (roughly 58) and long-lived (around 82). Using deep sequencing normalized with unique cDNA molecular identifiers, the study measured how TCR beta repertoire diversity changes with age. To avoid experimental bias, donors of different ages were distributed randomly across sequencing lanes. General conclusions and limits of the study: As age increased, observed TCR beta diversity per million T cells dropped in a roughly linear way, and a significant reduction was already evident by age about 36. The percentage of naive T cells measured by flow cytometry correlated strongly with observed TCR beta diversity. Because donor CMV infection status was unknown, age-related changes in expanded clonotypes were potentially confounded. Compared with the aged group, the long-lived group had more naive CD4+ T cells, fewer expanded clones and increased TCR diversity, a pattern suggesting age selection. Estimates of total diversity based on one million sequenced T cells were regarded as lower bounds and as underestimates. Since profiling was done on bulk unsorted PBMCs, naive and antigen-experienced compartments could not be conclusively compared.

This clonotype was recorded at least ten times. Its antigen remains unidentified. No base quality values were provided; no much bigger clone lies one nucleotide off. The donors were some 36 Caucasian individuals from Russia, aged roughly 6 to 90 years, who were systemically healthy. Each donor gave ten milliliters of peripheral blood, collected into EDTA-treated Vacutainer tubes. Ficoll-Paque density-gradient centrifugation was used to isolate PBMCs, with at least 6.5 million per sample. Total RNA was extracted from PBMCs with Trizol reagent, with at least 5.5 micrograms obtained per sample. For every donor, an aliquot of PBMCs went through flow cytometry to measure the percentages of naive CD45RAhigh/CD27high T cells. The CDR3 starts with the cysteine, ends with the phenylalanine, and has 15 residues. The read is trimmed to its CDR3 DNA, 45 bases read in frame from base 1. The germline V gene yields LGHNA for CDR1 and YSLEER for CDR2. V loses 8 bases, J loses 1 base, and the germline ends lie 17 bases apart.

The library was built by means of 5' RACE. TCRdb names Illumina HiSeq 2500 as the instrument used. A second roughly 6 to 11 cycle PCR used a sample-barcoded 5' primer and a J-beta primer mix. A unique molecular identifier was introduced onto each TCR beta cDNA molecule by a template-switch 5' adaptor carrying 12 random nucleotides. At least 3 million CDR3-containing paired-end reads were obtained from each sample. The Mint cDNA synthesis kit, primed by a TRBC-specific oligonucleotide, was used to synthesize first-strand cDNA from all RNA. Following uracil-DNA glycosylase treatment, a first 18-cycle PCR with universal primers M1SS and BC2_uni_R was performed on all cDNA. As for the original processing: Normalization of each sample was performed by random selection of 1 million high-quality reads, each carrying a distinct molecular identifier. Instead of being binned into consensus sequences, reads that shared molecular identifiers were thrown out. MiTCR, run with a Q25 quality threshold and the strictest error-elimination algorithm, handled CDR3 identification, clonotype clustering and error correction. Lower-bound total TCR beta diversity was estimated with a nonparametric unseen species model using Euler transformation. The public reads were reanalyzed by TCRdb: fastp trimming at Q25, MiXCR alignment, in-frame beta chains only. Merged by CDR3 protein, the rows form single entries marked with the most common genes and DNA. The authors' filters were not applied to this entry. A total of some 900,000 distinct CDR3 sequences appear in this sample, under 30% of them only once. Around 15% of the sample is in the top ten clones.

This clonotype was obtained from a woman of 80 years or more in good health. Sequenced: blood. The chain couples TRBV4-3 to TRBJ2-5; the best D guess is TRBD1, with 6 bases matching. CDR3 protein: CASPYSGQLQETQYF. The nucleotide sequence reads TGCGCCAGCCCGTACTCCGGACAGCTCCAAGAGACCCAGTACTTC.